These T cell receptor beta chains were read from a single sample in a study of cytomegalovirus exposure and HLA in healthy donors. Profiling relied on immunoSEQ multiplex PCR, and the TCRdb table lists in-frame clones only, not all of them. Of about 130,000 clones in the sample, approximately 80% were seen once. Sequencing input: PBMCs. Receptors were obtained from a woman in her sixties in good health and CMV-seronegative. The CDR3 runs from the conserved cysteine through the conserved F or W. The order of the fields is CDR3 length, D gene, V gene, clone size, J gene, CDR3 DNA, CDR3 protein. A D gene is named only where the DNA matches it firmly. Not every row has a clone size; where given, it reads once, few, many or a size class.

len: 13
d_gene: NA
v_gene: TRBV7-2
abundance: NA
j_gene: TRBJ2-1
CDR3nt: TGTGCCAGCAGCCCTAACAGGGTCCATGAGCAGTTCTTC
CDR3aa: CASSPNRVHEQFF

len: 12
d_gene: NA
v_gene: TRBV28
abundance: NA
j_gene: TRBJ2-7
CDR3nt: TGTGCCGGATGGACAGTTCCCTACGAGCAGTACTTC
CDR3aa: CAGWTVPYEQYF

len: 18
d_gene: TRBD1
v_gene: TRBV25-1
abundance: NA
j_gene: TRBJ2-2
CDR3nt: TGTGCCAGCAGTGTCGACAGGGTTCTTAAATTCAACACCGGGGAGCTGTTTTTT
CDR3aa: CASSVDRVLKFNTGELFF

len: 18
d_gene: TRBD2
v_gene: TRBV4-1
abundance: NA
j_gene: TRBJ2-1
CDR3nt: TGCGCCAGCAGCCAGGCCCGACTAGCGGGAGAGTATTCGGATGAGCAGTTCTTC
CDR3aa: CASSQARLAGEYSDEQFF

len: 14
d_gene: NA
v_gene: TRBV6-6
abundance: NA
j_gene: TRBJ2-7
CDR3nt: TGTGCCACCGGGACGGAGGGAAGCTCCTACGAGCAGTACTTC
CDR3aa: CATGTEGSSYEQYF

len: 15
d_gene: NA
v_gene: TRBV28
abundance: NA
j_gene: TRBJ1-1
CDR3nt: TGTGCCAGCAGTCCCAGGGTGGTTGGCGGAACTGAAGCTTTCTTT
CDR3aa: CASSPRVVGGTEAFF

len: 17
d_gene: NA
v_gene: TRBV5-1
abundance: once
j_gene: TRBJ1-2
CDR3nt: TGCGCCAGCAGCTTGGCCCCGGGGTGGACTGGGTCAGGTGGCTACACCTTC
CDR3aa: CASSLAPGWTGSGGYTF

len: 15
d_gene: NA
v_gene: TRBV7-9
abundance: once
j_gene: TRBJ1-4
CDR3nt: TGTGCCAGCAGCTTAGGATCGGGGAATAATGAAAAACTGTTTTTT
CDR3aa: CASSLGSGNNEKLFF

len: 14
d_gene: TRBD1
v_gene: TRBV7-6
abundance: NA
j_gene: TRBJ2-7
CDR3nt: TGTGCCAGCAGCCCGAGACAGGGGAGGAACGAGCAGTACTTC
CDR3aa: CASSPRQGRNEQYF

len: 16
d_gene: NA
v_gene: TRBV12-2
abundance: NA
j_gene: TRBJ1-6
CDR3nt: TGTGCAAGCCCGGACAGGGGGCGGGAGAACGATTCACCCCTCCACTTT
CDR3aa: CASPDRGRENDSPLHF